The present T cell receptor beta chain was sequenced within a study of shared T cell receptors in the human thymus. From germline, CDR1 is LNHDA and CDR2 SQIVND (reference sequence). The CDR3 runs 19 residues. The V and J ends lost 2 bases and 0 bases respectively, with 21 bases between them. Generated by immunoSEQ multiplex PCR, the TCRdb table keeps only in-frame clones and is missing some. This table has 650,000 to 950,000 clones, 80% to 90% appearing once. These data also featured in a second study, about human thymus T cells. According to that study: Thymic and blood repertoires appeared to carry a bias in their V and J gene usage. Thymic repertoires overlap heavily among unrelated individuals, related research has reported.

V gene TRBV19 combines with J gene TRBJ2-3; D is perhaps TRBD1 (5 bases). This receptor was obtained from a girl under two years old with a congenital heart defect. The sequencing input was thymocytes. This chain's CDR3 is CASSIQRQSPLPSTDTQYF. The CDR3 DNA reads as TGTGCCAGTAGTATACAGCGACAGTCGCCTTTGCCTAGCACAGATACGCAGTATTTT.